The 15 T cell receptor beta chains listed next were all sequenced from one sample in a study of T cells after yellow fever vaccination. TCRdb reprocessed the 5' RACE reads via MiXCR and lists one record per CDR3 protein. Seen here are around 300,000 distinct CDR3 sequences, roughly 4.3% observed once, and the top ten hold about 26%. Specimen: PBMCs, collected 5 days after the yellow fever booster vaccination. These receptors originate from a man aged 18-30 years who received the YFV17D yellow fever vaccine.

The table lists this clonotype with many counts. The rearrangement uses TRBV27 and TRBJ2-2; maybe TRBD2 (5 bases). The V and J ends lost 2 bases and 0 bases respectively, with 10 bases between them. The germline CDR1 and CDR2 sequences are MNHEY and SMNVEV (reference sequence). The CDR3 totals 16 residues. The CDR3 here is CASSLLALPNTGELFF. CDR3 DNA: TGTGCCAGCAGTTTACTAGCTCTACCGAACACCGGGGAGCTGTTTTTT.

This clonotype was observed a handful of times. The J gene is TRBJ1-3, the V gene TRBV20-1; D remains unclear. The ends were cut back, 1 base at V and 1 base at J, with 8 bases in the middle. Germline V gives CDR1 DFQATT, CDR2 SNEGSKA (reference sequence). The CDR3 runs 14 residues. The CDR3 loop is CSARGQTSGNTIYF. The DNA for the CDR3 is TGCAGTGCTAGAGGCCAAACGTCTGGAAACACCATATATTTT.

This clonotype was found many times. The chain combines TRBV14 with TRBJ1-1, with D unresolved. The CDR3 is 14 amino acids. The V end was cut by 1 base, the J end by 5 bases, with 11 bases between. The V gene's germline CDR1 is SGHDN and CDR2 FVKESK. CDR3 nucleotide sequence: TGTGCCAGCAGCCAAGTGGCGGGAATTACTGAAGCTTTCTTT. This sequence encodes CASSQVAGITEAFF.

This clonotype was counted a few times. The rearrangement links TRBV28 to TRBJ1-2, with TRBD1 matching 9 bases. CDR1 and CDR2 from the germline V gene are MDHEN and SYDVKM. This CDR3 spans 15 amino acids. The J segment lost 7 bases and the V segment lost 4 bases, leaving 10 bases of the junction unmatched. The CDR3 protein is CASSSWTGDLGGYTF. For the CDR3, the DNA is TGTGCCAGCAGTTCCTGGACAGGGGATCTTGGTGGCTACACCTTC.

The J gene is TRBJ1-5, the V gene TRBV4-3; D gene ambiguous. V was pared by 3 bases and J by 6 bases, with 9 bases between. The CDR3 runs 13 residues. CDR1 and CDR2 from the germline V gene are LGHNA and YSLEER. The CDR3 nucleotides are TGCGCCAGCAGCCAGATATGGGGTCAGCCCCAGCATTTT. Translated, it gives CASSQIWGQPQHF.

This clonotype was counted at least ten times. The rearrangement joins TRBV28 to TRBJ1-5; TRBD1 agrees at 7 bases. V dropped 5 bases and J dropped 4; count of bases not matched to a gene: 20. Looked up from germline, CDR1 is MDHEN and CDR2 is SYDVKM. The CDR3 totals 19 residues. The CDR3 here is CASSLEGRWGQPLNQPQHF. CDR3 in DNA: TGTGCCAGCAGTCTCGAAGGTCGTTGGGGACAGCCACTAAATCAGCCCCAGCATTTT.

This clonotype was observed at least ten times. V is TRBV12-3 or TRBV12-4 and J is TRBJ2-2, with D perhaps given as TRBD1 or TRBD2 (5 bases each). The CDR3 totals 15 residues. Trimming removed 6 bases at V and 6 bases at J, with 17 bases between. CDR3 bases: TGTGCCAGCAGATGGGACGGGTTAAGGGCCGGGGAGCTGTTTTTT. It codes for CASRWDGLRAGELFF.

This clonotype occurred a few times. The V and J genes are TRBV6-6 and TRBJ2-7, with D hard to call. Trimming stripped 8 bases from V and 2 bases from J, with 16 bases between. Germline V gene data show CDR1 as MNHNY and CDR2 as SVGAGI (reference sequence). The CDR3 runs to 14 residues. CDR3 amino acids: CASRRTASAYEQYF. CDR3 in DNA: TGTGCCAGCCGTCGAACAGCCTCAGCCTACGAGCAGTACTTC.

The gene calls are TRBV5-5 and TRBJ2-1, with D unresolved. V dropped 7 bases and J dropped 6 bases, with 8 bases sitting between them. The CDR3 consists of 11 residues. Germline V gives CDR1 SGHKS, CDR2 YYEKEE (reference sequence). CDR3 sequence: CASAWGNEQFF. CDR3 sequence (DNA): TGTGCCAGCGCCTGGGGCAATGAGCAGTTCTTC.

CDR3 sequence (DNA): TGCGCCAGCAGCCAAGATTGGGGGCTGGGGCAGAAGCATCAGCCCCAGCATTTT. This codes for CASSQDWGLGQKHQPQHF. V is TRBV4-1 and J is TRBJ1-5; a possible D gene is TRBD1 (6 bases). This CDR3 is built from 18 residues. Germline CDR1 and CDR2: MGHRA and YSYEKL. V lost 0 bases to trimming and J lost 5 bases, with 20 bases between them.

This clonotype was detected only a few times. V usage is TRBV29-1 and J usage is TRBJ2-7; TRBD1 is a possible D gene (6 bases). The CDR3 is 12 residues long. Per germline, CDR1 SQVTM and CDR2 ANQGSEA. The ends were cut back, 8 bases at V and 3 bases at J, with 14 bases in the middle. The CDR3 sequence: CSIQGPFYEQYF. In DNA, the CDR3 is TGCAGCATACAGGGCCCTTTCTACGAGCAGTACTTC.

This clonotype was observed many times. The rearrangement joins TRBV7-2 to TRBJ1-4; a weak D match, TRBD1 (5 bases). The germline V and J ends were trimmed by 5 bases and 2 bases, with 12 bases remaining between them. The germline V gene encodes CDR1 SGHTA and CDR2 FQGNSA. The CDR3 loop spans 15 amino acids. The CDR3 sequence: CASSPIGGTNEKLFF. The CDR3 DNA reads as TGTGCCAGCAGCCCAATTGGGGGGACTAATGAAAAACTGTTTTTT.

This clonotype came up many times. The chain employs TRBV4-2 and TRBJ2-7; TRBD1 aligns across 11 bases. Losses at the gene ends were 5 bases for V and 5 bases for J; bases not matched to a gene: 5. The CDR3 runs to 14 residues. Looked up from germline, CDR1 is LGHNA and CDR2 is YNFKEQ. The CDR3 sequence: CASSSRDRGDEQYF. CDR3 DNA: TGTGCCAGCAGCTCTCGGGACAGGGGGGACGAGCAGTACTTC.

The chain is built from TRBV11-1 and TRBJ2-2; no clear D gene. With 4 bases removed from V and 9 bases from J, the gap between germline ends came to 9 bases. The CDR3 has 12 amino acids. Germline V gene lookup returns CDR1 SGHAT and CDR2 FQDESV (reference sequence). Here the CDR3 reads CASSSIPRELFF. CDR3 in DNA: TGTGCCAGCAGCTCAATACCACGGGAGCTGTTTTTT.

The chain uses TRBV6-6 and TRBJ1-5, with D uncertain. Germline loops: CDR1 MNHNY, CDR2 SVGAGI (reference sequence). The CDR3 covers 15 residues. Trimming left V 6 bases short and J 4 bases short, with 16 bases between. CDR3 in amino acids: CASSRPRLGNQPQHF. CDR3 nucleotides: TGTGCCAGCAGCCGACCTAGACTGGGAAATCAGCCCCAGCATTTT.